Each of the 17 T cell receptor beta chains below was sequenced from the same sample in a study of cytomegalovirus exposure and HLA in healthy donors (dated by TCRdb to 2015 to 2018). Receptor amplification or capture employed the immunoSEQ multiplex PCR assay. For the multiplex PCR, a mixture combining 60 forward primers for TCR Vbeta segments and 13 reverse primers for TCR Jbeta segments was used. This is the immuneACCESS table as TCRdb keeps it, with only in-frame sequences that have V and J called. A part of the clones is gone; compared with another copy, unresolved V genes explain less than half, and the rest is unexplained. Within this sample are 95,000 to 130,000 clones, with around 86% of them counted one time only. The ten largest clones add up to roughly 3.9% of the sample. The sequenced sample was PBMCs. Source of these receptors: a woman between 25 and 40 years old in good health and CMV-seronegative.

The rearrangement joins TRBV7-3 to TRBJ2-1; 8 bases align to TRBD1. The CDR3 has 12 residues. Germline CDR1 and CDR2: SGHTA and FQGTGA. J gave up 11 bases and V 3 bases, and 3 bases lay outside the gene matches. For the CDR3, the DNA is TGTGCCAGCAGCTTCGGACAGGGCCAGCAGTTCTTC. This encodes CASSFGQGQQFF.

The V gene is TRBV27, the J gene TRBJ1-5, with unresolved D. V shed 3 bases and J shed 6 bases, with 9 bases lying between them. This CDR3 is 13 amino acids long. Germline loops: CDR1 MNHEY, CDR2 SMNVEV (reference sequence). The CDR3 region has the DNA TGTGCCAGCAGTTTGGCGCGGAGTCAGCCCCAGCATTTT. This encodes CASSLARSQPQHF.

The chain uses TRBV27 and TRBJ2-7, with 9 positions matching TRBD2. Germline loops: CDR1 MNHEY, CDR2 SMNVEV (reference sequence). The trim removed 5 bases at V and 4 bases at J, leaving 6 bases unmatched. This CDR3 has 14 residues. As DNA, the CDR3 is TGTGCCAGCAGTCCAGGACTAGCGAGATACGAGCAGTACTTC. It is translated as CASSPGLARYEQYF.

The chain couples TRBV7-8 to TRBJ2-7; TRBD2 agrees at 11 bases. The length of the CDR3 is 18 residues. Germline trimming cut 3 bases from V and 6 bases from J; bases unmatched to any gene: 16. CDR1 SGHVS and CDR2 FQNEAQ come from the germline V gene. CDR3 coding DNA: TGTGCCAGCAGCTTCGAACCCCTTGGCGGGCTAGCGGGAGGCGAGCAGTACTTC. It yields the protein CASSFEPLGGLAGGEQYF.

This clone was counted a few times. V gene TRBV5-4 combines with J gene TRBJ1-6; 7 bases are a match to TRBD1. CDR3 size: 14 residues. The V gene end was trimmed by 4 bases and the J gene end by 6 bases; junction bases not matched to a gene: 4. In germline, CDR1 is SGHNT, CDR2 YYREEE (reference sequence). The CDR3 DNA reads as TGTGCCAGCAGCCTGGGACAGATTAATTCACCCCTCCACTTT. It encodes CASSLGQINSPLHF.

This chain uses TRBV19 with TRBJ2-7, with 10 positions matching TRBD1. Germline V gives CDR1 LNHDA, CDR2 SQIVND (reference sequence). The junction had 13 bases not matched to a gene; V was cut back by 9 bases and J by 5 bases. The CDR3 is made up of 15 amino acids. This CDR3 reads CASRRQGAFENEQYF. The CDR3 DNA sequence: TGTGCCAGCCGGAGACAGGGGGCTTTTGAGAACGAGCAGTACTTC.

The rearrangement links TRBV21-1 to TRBJ2-7; the table's TRBD1 call for D was not verified on the DNA. TRBV21-1 is recorded as a pseudogene. The CDR3 length is 15 residues. In DNA form, the CDR3 reads TGTGCCAGCATCCTCCGGGACAATCACCCCTACGAGCAGTACTTC. Translating it yields CASILRDNHPYEQYF.

This clone was observed once. The gene calls are TRBV5-1 and TRBJ2-1; tentatively, D is TRBD2 (5 bases). CDR3 size: 12 residues. Germline V gene sequence: CDR1 SGHRS, CDR2 YFSETQ. The germline V and J ends were trimmed by 5 bases and 5 bases, with 8 bases remaining between them. The CDR3 reads CASRLGDNEQFF. In DNA, the CDR3 is TGCGCCAGCAGACTCGGGGACAATGAGCAGTTCTTC.

The chain is built from TRBV7-2 and TRBJ2-1; TRBD2 matches 10 bases. The CDR3 totals 17 residues. V gave up 1 base and J gave up 9 bases; unmatched junction bases: 12. The germline CDR1 and CDR2 sequences are SGHTA and FQGNSA. The CDR3 sequence: CASSLGSWSSGSGEQFF. The CDR3 DNA reads as TGTGCCAGCAGCTTAGGCTCTTGGTCTAGCGGGAGTGGTGAGCAGTTCTTC.

Details on this clone: It is unclear where the CDR3 begins or ends on the DNA, so no DNA is shown, and the CDR3 is as TCRdb lists it. This chain links TRBV6-4 with TRBJ1-1; the table calls TRBD1, which could not be checked here. The CDR3 length equals 20 residues, ends included. CDR1 MRHNA and CDR2 SNTAGT come from the germline V gene. The CDR3 region is CASSTSNWDREVVEKTEAFF.

V is TRBV6-1 and J is TRBJ1-5; D call uncertain. This CDR3 spans 14 amino acids. V lost 7 bases to trimming and J lost 7 bases, with 17 bases between them. CDR1 MNHNS and CDR2 SASEGT come from the germline V gene. The CDR3 loop reads CASTIDPRRQPQHF. The CDR3 region has the DNA TGTGCCAGCACCATAGACCCTAGAAGGCAGCCCCAGCATTTT.

The chain links TRBV6-5 to TRBJ1-2, with D possibly being TRBD1 (5 bases). CDR1 is MNHEY, CDR2 SVGAGI, per germline. The CDR3 is 15 residues long. Between the trimmed V and J ends, which lost 0 bases and 6 bases, there was a span of 14 bases. CDR3 residues: CASSYSSREKDGYTF. CDR3 sequence (DNA): TGTGCCAGCAGTTACTCGAGCAGGGAAAAGGATGGCTACACCTTC.

The V and J genes are TRBV19 and TRBJ2-2, with 8 bases that match TRBD2. Germline V lookup: CDR1 LNHDA, CDR2 SQIVND (reference sequence). This CDR3 has 16 residues. The trim removed 5 bases at V and 0 bases at J, leaving 5 bases unmatched. CDR3 coding DNA: TGTGCCAGTAGTTTAGTAGCGGGGTCGAACACCGGGGAGCTGTTTTTT. This gives the protein CASSLVAGSNTGELFF.

The rearrangement links TRBV7-2 to TRBJ2-3; 10 positions match TRBD2. Germline CDR1 SGHTA, CDR2 FQGNSA. The CDR3 has 16 residues. With V trimmed by 2 bases and J by 1 base, 3 bases remained unmatched. CDR3 loop: CASSLLAGVGTDTQYF. For the CDR3, the DNA is TGTGCCAGCAGCTTACTAGCGGGAGTCGGCACAGATACGCAGTATTTT.

This clone was detected only once. The chain links TRBV27 to TRBJ2-3, with 8 bases matching TRBD2. CDR1 and CDR2 from the germline V gene are MNHEY and SMNVEV (reference sequence). The V gene end was trimmed by 5 bases and the J gene end by 0 bases; junction bases not matched to a gene: 7. This CDR3 is 16 amino acids long. CDR3 coding DNA: TGTGCCAGCAGTCCCAATAGCGGGGCTAGCACAGATACGCAGTATTTT. It yields the protein CASSPNSGASTDTQYF.

The sample holds one count of this clone. The gene calls are TRBV7-2 and TRBJ2-4; 7 positions agree with TRBD1. Germline V CDR1 and CDR2: SGHTA, FQGNSA. This CDR3 contains 15 residues. Trimming at V came to 1 base and at J to 0 bases, leaving 0 bases not matched to a gene. The CDR3 DNA sequence: TGTGCCAGCAGCTTAGGGGACAGAGCCAAAAACATTCAGTACTTC. It specifies CASSLGDRAKNIQYF.

Comments on this clone: Other DNA sequences from this sample encode an identical CDR3 as well. The chain employs TRBV5-1 and TRBJ2-5, with D perhaps matching TRBD1 (5 bases). With 0 bases removed from V and 1 base from J, the gap between germline ends came to 10 bases. The CDR3 covers 15 residues. The germline V gene has CDR1 SGHRS and CDR2 YFSETQ. CDR3 sequence reads: CASSLAQGIQETQYF. The CDR3 coding sequence is TGCGCCAGCAGCTTGGCCCAGGGTATCCAAGAGACCCAGTACTTC.